This TCR beta chain appears in the sequencing data of a study of blood T cell repertoires in COVID-19. As for the study in general: Italy, Spain and the United States were the sources of the convalescent and acute COVID-19 samples. PBMCs, B-cell-depleted T cells, or T cells provided the cDNA or gDNA that made up the material.

This clone occurred once. Original processing notes: Reference gene primer amplification gave estimated nucleated cell counts. The data were produced by immunoSEQ multiplex PCR, yet TCRdb's version contains in-frame clones alone and is incomplete. The DNA gave D and trimming, while V, J and clone size come from that table. Of some 120,000 clones listed, less than 90% were seen once; the top ten hold around 12%. The sample consisted of peripheral blood. The clonotype comes from a woman aged 25 to 39 who had recovered from COVID-19.

The CDR3 is CASSRTSGESTDTQYF. The DNA for the CDR3 is TGCGCCAGCAGCCGGACTAGCGGGGAAAGCACAGATACGCAGTATTTT. This chain connects TRBV4-1 to TRBJ2-3, with TRBD2 identical over 12 bases. Germline assignment: CDR1 MGHRA and CDR2 YSYEKL. The CDR3 sequence is 16 residues long. The V gene end was trimmed by 4 bases and the J gene end by 0 bases; junction bases not matched to a gene: 2.